These 32 T cell receptor beta chains were all obtained from the same sample, sequenced in a study of blood T cell repertoires in COVID-19. Only in-frame clones appear in the TCRdb table, and some are missing; sequencing was by immunoSEQ multiplex PCR. The table has 150,000 or so clones, almost 85% seen once; the top ten hold 13% to 15%. The sequencing input was peripheral blood. The receptors were sampled from a man between 18 and 29 years old with active or convalescent COVID-19.

The V call is TRBV7-2, the J call TRBJ1-1, with 9 bases identical to TRBD1. Germline V gene data show CDR1 as SGHTA and CDR2 as FQGNSA. The V and J ends lost 5 bases and 0 bases, in that order; junction bases with no gene match: 7. The CDR3 extends over 16 amino acids. Written as DNA, the CDR3 is TGTGCCAGCAGCCCTCCCGGGACAGGGTTGAACACTGAAGCTTTCTTT. This gives the protein CASSPPGTGLNTEAFF.

The genes are TRBV11-1 and TRBJ2-7; tentative D call: TRBD2 (5 bases). V lost 1 base and J 6 bases, leaving 13 bases between the germline ends. The germline gives CDR1 SGHAT, CDR2 FQDESV (reference sequence). There are 14 residues in the CDR3. CDR3 sequence: CASSLEASRTEQYF. CDR3 bases: TGTGCCAGCAGCTTAGAGGCTAGCAGGACCGAGCAGTACTTC.

This clone was seen just once. This chain connects TRBV7-8 to TRBJ2-7; possible D gene TRBD1, 5 bases. V was pared by 7 bases and J by 2 bases, with 15 bases between. CDR1 and CDR2 (germline): SGHVS, FQNEAQ. The CDR3 is 14 residues long. This CDR3 is CASTSQPGTYEQYF. In DNA, the CDR3 is TGTGCCAGCACCTCACAGCCAGGGACCTACGAGCAGTACTTC.

This chain links TRBV2 with TRBJ1-4; 10 bases map to TRBD1. Trimming at V came to 8 bases and at J to 8 bases, leaving 11 bases not matched to a gene. This CDR3 is built from 15 residues. CDR1 and CDR2 (germline): SNHLY, FYNNEI. The CDR3 loop reads CASYRQGATGEKLFF. The CDR3 nucleotides read TGTGCCAGCTATAGACAGGGGGCGACCGGAGAAAAACTGTTTTTT.

This chain uses TRBV15 with TRBJ1-1; no reliable D call. Trimming took 5 bases from V and 2 from J, leaving 12 bases between them. The length of the CDR3 is 14 residues. CDR1 and CDR2 from the germline V gene are LNHNV and YYDKDF (reference sequence). CDR3 in amino acids: CATSPTGSNTEAFF. The CDR3 DNA is TGTGCCACCAGCCCAACCGGGAGCAACACTGAAGCTTTCTTT.

The V call is TRBV19, the J call TRBJ1-1; D may be TRBD1 (6 bases). This CDR3 region has 13 residues. Trimming shortened V by 8 bases and J by 3 bases, and 13 bases separated the two germline ends. CDR1 LNHDA and CDR2 SQIVND come from the germline V gene (reference sequence). The CDR3 nucleotides are TGTGCCAGTTGCGCGGGGGGCGACACTGAAGCTTTCTTT. It specifies CASCAGGDTEAFF.

The rearrangement links TRBV30 to TRBJ1-4, with 7 nucleotides matching TRBD1. Looked up from germline, CDR1 is GTSNPN and CDR2 is SVGIG (reference sequence). The length of the CDR3 is 14 residues. V gave up 4 bases and J gave up 4 bases; unmatched junction bases: 6. DNA for the CDR3: TGTGCCTGGAAAGGGGACAGTTATAATGAAAAACTGTTTTTT. It is translated as CAWKGDSYNEKLFF. Looking up the rest from reference TRBV30 and TRBJ1-4 gives the full variable domain: SQTIHQWPATLVQPVGSPLSLECTVEGTSNPNLYWYRQAAGRGLQLLFYSVGIGQISSEVPQNLSASRPQDRQFILSSKKLLLSDSGFYLCAWKGDSYNEKLFFGSGTQLSVL.

The CDR3 region has the DNA TGTGCCAGTAGTCCCCTAGGACAGATCAGCTCTGGGGCCAACGTCCTGACTTTC. It translates to CASSPLGQISSGANVLTF. The chain combines TRBV19 with TRBJ2-6; D possibly corresponds to TRBD1 (6 bases). CDR3 size: 18 residues. CDR1 and CDR2 from the germline V gene are LNHDA and SQIVND (reference sequence). The V end was cut by 5 bases, the J end by 0 bases, with 17 bases between.

The chain combines TRBV5-6 with TRBJ1-1, with D perhaps TRBD1 (6 bases). Germline V lookup: CDR1 SGHDT, CDR2 YYEEEE. Trimming took 4 bases from V and 0 from J, leaving 13 bases between them. This CDR3 contains 15 residues. CDR3 amino acids: CASSLDRRVNTEAFF. The CDR3 DNA reads as TGTGCCAGCAGCCTAGACAGGCGCGTGAACACTGAAGCTTTCTTT.

The chain carries TRBV18 and TRBJ2-7; 11 nucleotides line up with TRBD1. CDR3 length equals 13 residues. Germline CDR1 KGHSH, CDR2 LQKENI. V trimming: 6 bases; J trimming: 6 bases; junction bases outside the gene matches: 4. Here the CDR3 reads CASSPGTGGEQYF. The CDR3, as DNA: TGTGCCAGCTCCCCCGGGACAGGGGGCGAGCAGTACTTC.

CDR3 loop: CASSQTGAEGEQYF. The CDR3 coding sequence is TGTGCCAGCAGTCAAACGGGAGCTGAGGGCGAGCAGTACTTC. The rearrangement joins TRBV6-5 to TRBJ2-7; D possibly corresponds to TRBD2 (6 bases). CDR3 length: 14 residues. V lost 5 bases and J lost 6, with 17 bases in between. CDR1 and CDR2 from the germline V gene are MNHEY and SVGAGI.

A few counts support this clone. The chain uses TRBV5-4 and TRBJ1-5; D gene unclear. This CDR3 is built from 14 residues. Looked up from germline, CDR1 is SGHNT and CDR2 is YYREEE (reference sequence). Trimming removed 0 bases at V and 0 bases at J, with 4 bases between. The CDR3 nucleotides are TGTGCCAGCAGCTTGGGAGGTAGCAATCAGCCCCAGCATTTT. Protein sequence: CASSLGGSNQPQHF.

The J gene is TRBJ2-2, the V gene TRBV24-1; TRBD2 is a possible D gene (7 bases). Looked up from germline, CDR1 is KGHDR and CDR2 is SFDVKD. There are 13 residues in the CDR3. Trimming left V 11 bases short and J 7 bases short, with 16 bases between. CDR3 nucleotide sequence: TGTGCCATCGCGGGGGCGAAGGGCGGGGAGCTGTTTTTT. Encoded protein: CAIAGAKGGELFF.

This clone was detected only once. The chain couples TRBV11-1 to TRBJ1-1, with TRBD1 as a possible D gene (6 bases). V lost 4 bases to trimming and J lost 1 base, with 16 bases between them. This CDR3 contains 16 residues. Germline loops: CDR1 SGHAT, CDR2 FQDESV (reference sequence). CDR3 sequence (DNA): TGTGCCAGCAGCTACACAGGGAGTATTAGGAACACTGAAGCTTTCTTT. Translating gives CASSYTGSIRNTEAFF.

In nucleotides, the CDR3 is TGTGCCAGCAGTTATGTATCGGGTACCTACGAGCAGTACTTC. Translating gives CASSYVSGTYEQYF. J is TRBJ2-7 and V is TRBV6-5; D unresolved. The V and J ends lost 3 bases and 2 bases respectively, with 11 bases between them. Germline V CDR1 and CDR2: MNHEY, SVGAGI. The CDR3 runs 14 residues.

V is TRBV19 and J is TRBJ2-5, with 8 bases that match TRBD2. CDR3 length: 16 amino acids. Germline V gene sequence: CDR1 LNHDA, CDR2 SQIVND (reference sequence). Trimming at V came to 5 bases and at J to 4 bases, leaving 12 bases not matched to a gene. The CDR3 DNA reads TGTGCCAGTAGTGACGGGGGGGCCTTTCTAAGAGAGACCCAGTACTTC. Translation gives CASSDGGAFLRETQYF.

This chain joins TRBV15 and TRBJ2-5; 8 nucleotides line up with TRBD2. V was clipped by 1 base and J by 5 bases; unmatched bases: 6. The CDR3 is 15 amino acids. Germline V gene data show CDR1 as LNHNV and CDR2 as YYDKDF (reference sequence). CDR3 DNA: TGTGCCACCAGCAGAGTTCGGGGGGGCCTGGAGACCCAGTACTTC. This gives the protein CATSRVRGGLETQYF. Together with reference TRBV15 and TRBJ2-5, the CDR3 gives the full variable domain: DAMVIQNPRYQVTQFGKPVTLSCSQTLNHNVMYWYQQKSSQAPKLLFHYYDKDFNNEADTPDNFQSRRPNTSFCFLDIRSPGLGDTAMYLCATSRVRGGLETQYFGPGTRLLVL.

This sequence joins TRBV11-2 and TRBJ2-7; TRBD2 might be the D (5 bases). CDR3 length: 16 amino acids. Germline CDR1 reads SGHAT; CDR2 reads FQNNGV. Between the trimmed V and J ends, which lost 5 bases and 1 base, there was a span of 18 bases. CDR3 region: CASSISRGWFSYEQYF. As DNA, the CDR3 is TGTGCCAGCAGCATCTCCCGGGGTTGGTTTTCCTACGAGCAGTACTTC.

J is TRBJ2-5 and V is TRBV3-1 (or the pseudogene TRBV3-2); D is perhaps TRBD1 (6 bases). V shed 4 bases and J shed 2 bases, with 17 bases lying between them. Germline V gene data show CDR1 as LGHDT and CDR2 as YNNKEL (reference sequence). CDR3 length: 16 residues. CDR3 amino acids: CASSLGQGIGQETQYF. Written as DNA, the CDR3 is TGTGCCAGCAGCCTTGGGCAGGGGATTGGGCAAGAGACCCAGTACTTC.

This clone was observed once. The rearrangement links TRBV9 to TRBJ2-6; D is unclear. From germline, CDR1 is SGDLS and CDR2 YYNGEE. The CDR3 extends over 16 amino acids. V was shortened by 4 bases and J by 4 bases, with 15 bases between the two germline ends. The CDR3 loop reads CASSPRLNSGANVLTF. CDR3 bases: TGTGCCAGCAGCCCCCGTCTTAACAGCGGGGCCAACGTCCTGACTTTC. The full variable domain, completed using reference TRBV9 and TRBJ2-6, is DSGVTQTPKHLITATGQRVTLRCSPRSGDLSVYWYQQSLDQGLQFLIQYYNGEERAKGNILERFSAQQFPDLHSELNLSSLELGDSALYFCASSPRLNSGANVLTFGAGSRLTVL.

The CDR3 coding sequence is TGCGCCAGCAGCCAAGATCCAGGGGAAGTGGCAGGTATCGACTATGGCTACACCTTC. Encoded protein: CASSQDPGEVAGIDYGYTF. V and J are TRBV4-3 and TRBJ1-2; maybe TRBD1 (6 bases). Germline CDR1 and CDR2: LGHNA and YSLEER. Trimming pared 0 bases from V and 3 bases from J, leaving 23 bases between. This CDR3 has 19 amino acids.

This sequence joins TRBV6-1 and TRBJ1-2; tentatively, D is TRBD1 (5 bases). The CDR3 runs to 15 residues. Trimming stripped 1 base from V and 4 bases from J, with 13 bases between. From germline, CDR1 is MNHNS and CDR2 SASEGT. CDR3 amino acids: CASSEGKGLSYGYTF. CDR3 sequence (DNA): TGTGCCAGCAGTGAAGGCAAGGGGCTCAGCTATGGCTACACCTTC.

This clone was observed a handful of times. The V and J genes are TRBV5-6 and TRBJ1-1, with D hard to call. Trimming removed 2 bases from V and 5 bases from J, with 16 bases in between. In germline, CDR1 is SGHDT, CDR2 YYEEEE. The CDR3 sequence is 15 residues long. The CDR3 nucleotides are TGTGCCAGCAGCTTAATTAGAGACTGGCGGACTGAAGCTTTCTTT. Its translation is CASSLIRDWRTEAFF. The full variable domain, in which reference TRBV5-6 and TRBJ1-1 provide the parts outside the CDR3, is DAGVTQSPTHLIKTRGQQVTLRCSPKSGHDTVSWYQQALGQGPQFIFQYYEEEERQRGNFPDRFSGHQFPNYSSELNVNALLLGDSALYLCASSLIRDWRTEAFFGQGTRLTVV.

The chain couples TRBV6-5 to TRBJ1-2, with D uncertain. Germline loops: CDR1 MNHEY, CDR2 SVGAGI. V was clipped by 2 bases and J by 3 bases, with 16 bases between them. The CDR3 extends over 16 amino acids. The CDR3 sequence: CASSYTRPEAHYGYTF. The CDR3 DNA sequence: TGTGCCAGCAGTTACACCAGACCGGAGGCCCACTATGGCTACACCTTC.

The V call is TRBV19, the J call TRBJ1-5; 8 nucleotides line up with TRBD1. The germline gives CDR1 LNHDA, CDR2 SQIVND (reference sequence). CDR3 length: 14 residues. V lost 6 bases and J lost 4; bases outside the gene matches: 5. The CDR3 region has the DNA TGTGCCAGTAGAGGACAGGGCCATAATCAGCCCCAGCATTTT. It encodes CASRGQGHNQPQHF.

This sequence joins TRBV5-1 and TRBJ1-5; TRBD1 aligns across 8 bases. J was trimmed by 5 bases and V by 2 bases; bases with no gene match: 6. The CDR3 length is 15 residues. CDR1 SGHRS and CDR2 YFSETQ come from the germline V gene. CDR3 sequence (DNA): TGCGCCAGCAGCTTATCCACAGGGGGGGATCAGCCCCAGCATTTT. As protein: CASSLSTGGDQPQHF.

This rearrangement joins TRBV28 to TRBJ1-1; D is undetermined. Trimming took 5 bases from V and 1 from J, leaving 14 bases between them. Germline V CDR1 and CDR2: MDHEN, SYDVKM. The CDR3 loop spans 15 amino acids. The CDR3: CASSKNANRNTEAFF. CDR3 in DNA: TGTGCCAGCAGTAAAAACGCAAACAGGAACACTGAAGCTTTCTTT.

V is TRBV4-1 and J is TRBJ2-2, with TRBD2 identical over 7 bases. CDR1 is MGHRA and CDR2 is YSYEKL in the germline V gene. V shed 6 bases, J shed 1 base, and the junction held 5 bases outside the gene matches. This CDR3 contains 15 residues. For the CDR3, the DNA is TGCGCCAGCAGGGAAACGGGGGGGAACACCGGGGAGCTGTTTTTT. This gives the protein CASRETGGNTGELFF.

The sample holds one count of this clone. The genes are TRBV4-2 and TRBJ2-2; D is unclear. Trimming cost V 4 bases and J 2 bases, with 8 bases left between them. This CDR3 is 14 amino acids long. Germline assignment: CDR1 LGHNA and CDR2 YNFKEQ. CDR3 in DNA: TGTGCCAGCAGCCTATCCCGTAACACCGGGGAGCTGTTTTTT. Its translation: CASSLSRNTGELFF.

V gene TRBV6-1 combines with J gene TRBJ1-1; 9 bases are a match to TRBD1. The CDR3 totals 13 residues. With 3 bases clipped from V and 8 bases from J, the junction kept 4 bases outside the gene matches. The V gene's germline CDR1 is MNHNS and CDR2 SASEGT. CDR3 in amino acids: CASSDRDRGEAFF. CDR3 DNA sequence: TGTGCCAGCAGTGATAGAGACAGGGGGGAAGCTTTCTTT.

The chain links TRBV10-2 to TRBJ1-2; the match to TRBD1 covers 8 bases. The CDR3 runs to 13 residues. Losses at the gene ends were 7 bases for V and 5 bases for J; bases not matched to a gene: 6. Looked up from germline, CDR1 is WSHSY and CDR2 is SAAADI. CDR3 amino acids: CASKGQGEYGYTF. As DNA, the CDR3 is TGCGCCAGCAAAGGACAGGGTGAATATGGCTACACCTTC.

This chain joins TRBV2 and TRBJ1-2, with 7 positions matching TRBD1. The CDR3 is 16 amino acids. Germline CDR1 SNHLY, CDR2 FYNNEI. With 7 bases clipped from V and 2 bases from J, the junction kept 13 bases outside the gene matches. The CDR3 DNA follows: TGTGCCAGCAAATACGACAGGGCGAGAAGAAACTATGGCTACACCTTC. It yields the protein CASKYDRARRNYGYTF.